Listed here are 24 T cell receptor beta chains from one sample, sequenced in a study of cytomegalovirus exposure and HLA in healthy donors. Vbeta (60) and Jbeta (13) primers were used in the PCR. TCRdb keeps only in-frame clones here, not all; method: immunoSEQ multiplex PCR. This sample yields approximately 89,000 clones, of which 85% are seen a single time; around 7% belongs to the top ten. The sequencing sample was made of PBMCs. The receptors here all came from a man aged 40-50 years in good health and CMV-seropositive.

This chain links TRBV2 with TRBJ2-7; tentatively, D is TRBD2 (6 bases). The CDR3 loop spans 13 amino acids. The germline gives CDR1 SNHLY, CDR2 FYNNEI. Between the trimmed V and J ends, which lost 4 bases and 4 bases, there was a span of 11 bases. As DNA, the CDR3 is TGTGCCAGCAGTGTGGGCGGGAAATACGAGCAGTACTTC. It encodes CASSVGGKYEQYF.

V and J are TRBV6-5 and TRBJ2-7; 7 bases align to TRBD1. The germline CDR1 and CDR2 sequences are MNHEY and SVGAGI. The trim removed 4 bases at V and 3 bases at J, leaving 9 bases unmatched. The CDR3 contains 15 residues. In DNA, the CDR3 is TGTGCCAGCAGTTTAGGAACAGGGGTTGTCTACGAGCAGTACTTC. It is translated as CASSLGTGVVYEQYF.

This rearrangement joins TRBV9 to TRBJ1-4; TRBD1 matches at 8 bases. The CDR3 has 14 amino acids. Trimming at V came to 4 bases and at J to 2 bases, leaving 1 base not matched to a gene. Germline V gives CDR1 SGDLS, CDR2 YYNGEE. The CDR3 DNA is TGTGCCAGCAGCCGACAGGGGACTAATGAAAAACTGTTTTTT. This translates into CASSRQGTNEKLFF.

Comment on this clone: The sample contains more than one DNA sequence encoding this CDR3. This sequence joins TRBV18 and TRBJ2-5; D possibly corresponds to TRBD1 (5 bases). Germline V gene data show CDR1 as KGHSH and CDR2 as LQKENI. The germline V and J ends were trimmed by 4 bases and 4 bases, with 7 bases remaining between them. The CDR3 contains 12 residues. In DNA form, the CDR3 reads TGTGCCAGCTCACTTAGGGGAGAGACCCAGTACTTC. The encoded protein is CASSLRGETQYF. Variable domain in full (rest from reference TRBV18 and TRBJ2-5): NAGVMQNPRHLVRRRGQEARLRCSPMKGHSHVYWYRQLPEEGLKFMVYLQKENIIDESGMPKERFSAEFPKEGPSILRIQQVVRGDSAAYFCASSLRGETQYFGPGTRLLVL.

As for this clone: Germline and junction disagree at one end, which may indicate a read error. This rearrangement joins TRBV11-2 to TRBJ1-1; D gene uncertain. The length of the CDR3 is 13 residues. Germline CDR1 and CDR2: SGHAT and FQNNGV. The CDR3 nucleotides read TGTGCCAGCAGCTTAAGTGGGAGAGAGGGTACTTCCTTT. It is translated as CASSLSGREGTSF.

The rearrangement links TRBV25-1 to TRBJ2-5; 7 nucleotides match TRBD1. The tail of the sequence fits TRBJ2-7 better, so the J call may be wrong. Germline lookup yields CDR1 MGHDK and CDR2 SYGVNS. This CDR3 region has 15 residues. CDR3 nucleotide sequence: TGTGCCAGCAGTGAATTAGGGGGACAGAGCTACGAGCAGTACTTC. Translation gives CASSELGGQSYEQYF.

The gene calls are TRBV25-1 and TRBJ2-5, with a tentative D call TRBD1 (5 bases). Trimming pared 0 bases from V and 2 bases from J, leaving 13 bases between. The CDR3 length is 16 residues. In germline, CDR1 is MGHDK, CDR2 SYGVNS. CDR3 DNA sequence: TGTGCCAGCAGTGAATATGGGGCAGGACGTCAAGAGACCCAGTACTTC. This codes for CASSEYGAGRQETQYF.

In regard to this clone: One junction end does not reproduce the germline sequence, and a read error may be involved. The J gene is TRBJ2-7, the V gene TRBV28; 9 bases are shared with TRBD2. The CDR3 sequence is 14 residues long. The germline V gene encodes CDR1 MDHEN and CDR2 SYDVKM. CDR3 in DNA: TGTGCCAGCAGTGGCGGGGGGGGTCCGGACGAGCAGCACTTC. Its translation: CASSGGGGPDEQHF.

The rearrangement uses TRBV19 and TRBJ2-1; 8 bases are shared with TRBD2. V dropped 2 bases and J dropped 8; count of bases not matched to a gene: 14. Germline V gene sequence: CDR1 LNHDA, CDR2 SQIVND (reference sequence). The CDR3 has 17 residues. The CDR3 sequence: CASSIMRFSGRGHEQFF. The CDR3 region has the DNA TGTGCCAGTAGTATAATGCGGTTCAGCGGGAGAGGGCATGAGCAGTTCTTC.

This clone was seen once. The junction does not match germline at one end; this may be a read error. V usage is TRBV29-1 and J usage is TRBJ2-7; TRBD2 might be the D (6 bases). The CDR3 is made up of 14 amino acids. Germline V gene data show CDR1 as SQVTM and CDR2 as ANQGSEA. The CDR3, as DNA: TGCGGCGTTGCGCTGGGACTGCGGGACTACGAGCAGTACTTC. Translation: CGVALGLRDYEQYF.

Remarks on this clone: The junction and the germline gene differ at one end; a read error may be behind it. The V and J genes are TRBV7-7 and TRBJ2-5; 9 positions agree with TRBD1. The CDR3 has 16 amino acids. Germline assignment: CDR1 SSHAT and CDR2 FNYEAQ (reference sequence). DNA for the CDR3: TGTGCTAGCAGCGGAGGACAGGGGATGGGAAAAGAGACCCAGTACTTC. As protein: CASSGGQGMGKETQYF.

The genes are TRBV19 and TRBJ1-5; maybe TRBD1 (5 bases). Germline V gene sequence: CDR1 LNHDA, CDR2 SQIVND (reference sequence). The CDR3 contains 15 residues. Trimming shortened V by 8 bases and J by 0 bases, and 14 bases separated the two germline ends. The CDR3 sequence is CASSRERASNQPQHF. The CDR3 DNA is TGTGCCAGTTCCAGGGAAAGAGCTAGCAATCAGCCCCAGCATTTT.

This clone showed up just a few times. This chain joins TRBV5-5 and TRBJ2-2; the D gene is possibly TRBD2 (5 bases). The CDR3 totals 15 residues. The ends were cut back, 2 bases at V and 4 bases at J, with 12 bases in the middle. Germline assignment: CDR1 SGHKS and CDR2 YYEKEE (reference sequence). In nucleotides, the CDR3 is TGTGCCAGCAGCTTTCTGCCGGCGGGCACCGGGGAGCTGTTTTTT. It codes for CASSFLPAGTGELFF.

The chain joins TRBV28 to TRBJ2-5; 8 nucleotides line up with TRBD1. This CDR3 comprises 14 residues. Germline assignment: CDR1 MDHEN and CDR2 SYDVKM. Trimming removed 3 bases from V and 4 bases from J; junction bases left unmatched: 4. CDR3 in amino acids: CASSFWQGAETQYF. CDR3 in DNA: TGTGCCAGCAGTTTCTGGCAGGGGGCAGAGACCCAGTACTTC.

Only a few counts were recorded for this clone. One junction end disagrees with the germline gene, perhaps due to a read error. In DNA form, the CDR3 reads TGTGCCAGCAGCTTGGGCCTAGCGGGAGGAAATGGGCAGTTCTTC. It translates to CASSLGLAGGNGQFF. This rearrangement joins TRBV5-6 to TRBJ2-1, with TRBD2 identical over 11 bases. This CDR3 has 15 amino acids. Germline CDR1 and CDR2: SGHDT and YYEEEE.

The chain recombines TRBV5-4 with TRBJ2-5, with 7 bases fitting TRBD1. Germline CDR1 is SGHNT and CDR2 is YYREEE (reference sequence). This CDR3 has 14 amino acids. V trimming: 6 bases; J trimming: 3 bases; junction bases outside the gene matches: 8. CDR3 DNA: TGTGCCAGCACCAAGGGGACAGTCAAAGAGACCCAGTACTTC. It specifies CASTKGTVKETQYF.

This clone was observed a few times. The rearrangement uses TRBV11-2 and TRBJ2-3, with 12 bases identical to TRBD2. Per germline, CDR1 SGHAT and CDR2 FQNNGV. With 3 bases clipped from V and 0 bases from J, the junction kept 4 bases outside the gene matches. This CDR3 is built from 17 residues. CDR3 residues: CASSLFGTSGSTDTQYF. CDR3 bases: TGTGCCAGCAGCTTGTTTGGGACTAGCGGGAGCACAGATACGCAGTATTTT.

The genes are TRBV25-1 and TRBJ2-3, with 9 bases aligning to TRBD1. The CDR3 covers 15 residues. V was pared by 6 bases and J by 4 bases, with 8 bases of the junction left unmatched. Germline V gene lookup returns CDR1 MGHDK and CDR2 SYGVNS. The CDR3 coding sequence is TGTGCCAGCAGCATACAGGGGGCGTGGGCAGATACGCAGTATTTT. Amino acid sequence: CASSIQGAWADTQYF.

V and J are TRBV19 and TRBJ1-1; 9 positions agree with TRBD1. The CDR3 loop spans 14 amino acids. The ends lost 5 bases at V and 6 bases at J; junction bases unmatched: 7. Germline V gene data show CDR1 as LNHDA and CDR2 as SQIVND (reference sequence). Written as DNA, the CDR3 is TGTGCCAGTAGTGCGGACAGGGGTTTGGCTGAAGCTTTCTTT. Protein: CASSADRGLAEAFF.

This rearrangement joins TRBV21-1 to TRBJ1-6. TRBV21-1 is described as a pseudogene. The length of the CDR3 is 16 residues. CDR3 sequence: CARYPAQGRGNSPLHF. The CDR3 nucleotides read TGTGCCAGATACCCTGCGCAGGGTCGGGGGAATTCACCCCTCCACTTT.

V is TRBV18 and J is TRBJ1-2; a possible D gene is TRBD1 (6 bases). V was clipped by 3 bases and J by 5 bases, with 19 bases between them. Germline loops: CDR1 KGHSH, CDR2 LQKENI. The CDR3 loop spans 16 amino acids. The chain's CDR3 is CASSPKASGAWYGYTF. CDR3 bases: TGTGCCAGCTCACCCAAGGCATCAGGGGCCTGGTATGGCTACACCTTC.

This clone was counted between two and nine times. The chain couples TRBV6-1 to TRBJ1-6, with D perhaps TRBD1 (6 bases). Germline V gene data show CDR1 as MNHNS and CDR2 as SASEGT. This CDR3 contains 16 residues. The V gene lost 4 bases and the J gene lost 7 bases, with 17 bases spanning the gap. This CDR3 reads CASSATSGTLNSPLHF. The CDR3, as DNA: TGTGCCAGCAGTGCGACATCCGGGACACTAAATTCACCCCTCCACTTT.

The chain combines TRBV5-1 with TRBJ2-5, with D perhaps TRBD1 (5 bases). The CDR3 consists of 13 residues. CDR1 and CDR2 (germline): SGHRS, YFSETQ. V lost 1 base and J 5 bases, leaving 9 bases between the germline ends. The CDR3 DNA reads as TGCGCCAGCAGCTTGCCAGGGTTGGAGACCCAGTACTTC. This codes for CASSLPGLETQYF.

The chain uses TRBV18 and TRBJ1-2; D not certain. Germline V lookup: CDR1 KGHSH, CDR2 LQKENI. Between the trimmed V and J ends, which lost 2 bases and 0 bases, there was a span of 7 bases. The CDR3 sequence is 14 residues long. The CDR3 spells CASSPGPANYGYTF. CDR3 nucleotide sequence: TGTGCCAGCTCACCAGGGCCGGCTAACTATGGCTACACCTTC.